What follows are 32 T cell receptor beta chains derived from one specimen sequenced in a study of early T cells in non-severe SARS-CoV-2 infection. Using its own MiXCR run on the 5' RACE reads, TCRdb lists one record per CDR3 protein. The profile shows tens of thousands of distinct CDR3 sequences, around 13% of them singletons. The sample taken for sequencing was whole blood. All receptors derive from an adult who was a healthcare worker with PCR-confirmed SARS-CoV-2 infection or an uninfected control (not recorded which).

The chain links TRBV13 to TRBJ2-3, with 7 bases aligning to TRBD2. Germline values: CDR1 PRHDT, CDR2 FYEKMQ (reference sequence). The CDR3 is 14 amino acids. With 5 bases clipped from V and 12 bases from J, the junction kept 14 bases outside the gene matches. The CDR3 bases are TGTGCCAGCAGCCCCAGAGCATCTAGCGGACTCCAGTATTTT. It codes for CASSPRASSGLQYF.

This clonotype has ten or more counts. V gene TRBV15 combines with J gene TRBJ2-3; D might be TRBD1 (5 bases). The CDR3 is 15 amino acids. Between the trimmed V and J ends, which lost 5 bases and 6 bases, there was a span of 18 bases. Germline CDR1 is LNHNV and CDR2 is YYDKDF (reference sequence). CDR3 sequence (DNA): TGTGCCACCAGCCGAAGGGGCAGGGAAGGGGATACGCAGTATTTT. Translation gives CATSRRGREGDTQYF.

The chain employs TRBV7-9 and TRBJ1-5; 8 bases line up with TRBD1. The CDR3 is 14 residues long. V shed 6 bases, J shed 5 bases, and the junction held 6 bases outside the gene matches. Germline values: CDR1 SEHNR, CDR2 FQNEAQ (reference sequence). The CDR3 loop is CASSFQGADQPQHF. In nucleotides, the CDR3 is TGTGCCAGCAGTTTCCAGGGGGCCGATCAGCCCCAGCATTTT. The entire variable domain, with the rest obtained from reference TRBV7-9 and TRBJ1-5, is as follows: DTGVSQNPRHKITKRGQNVTFRCDPISEHNRLYWYRQTLGQGPEFLTYFQNEAQLEKSRLLSDRFSAERPKGSFSTLEIQRTEQGDSAMYLCASSFQGADQPQHFGDGTRLSIL.

The chain recombines TRBV4-2 with TRBJ2-1, with 11 bases lining up with TRBD2. Per germline, CDR1 LGHNA and CDR2 YNFKEQ. The CDR3 totals 16 residues. V was pared by 2 bases and J by 4 bases, with 4 bases of the junction left unmatched. The CDR3 loop reads CASSQPGTSGYNEQFF. CDR3 DNA: TGTGCCAGCAGCCAACCCGGGACTAGCGGTTACAATGAGCAGTTCTTC.

The chain links TRBV6-6 to TRBJ1-2, with a possible D match to TRBD1 (6 bases). The V end was cut by 7 bases, the J end by 3 bases, with 9 bases between. CDR1 is MNHNY, CDR2 SVGAGI, per germline (reference sequence). The CDR3 has 12 residues. The CDR3 sequence: CASTTGYYGYTF. The CDR3 DNA sequence: TGTGCCAGCACGACAGGTTACTATGGCTACACCTTC.

This clonotype was seen many times. The gene calls are TRBV28 and TRBJ2-3; TRBD1 matches 10 bases. Germline trimming cut 6 bases from V and 4 bases from J; bases unmatched to any gene: 7. Germline CDR1 and CDR2: MDHEN and SYDVKM. The CDR3 sequence is 15 residues long. The CDR3 protein is CASRRGGTGADTQYF. Here the CDR3 DNA reads TGTGCCAGCAGACGAGGTGGGACAGGGGCAGATACGCAGTATTTT.

This clonotype was seen only once. A read error may produce the germline difference seen at one junction end. The genes are TRBV20-1 and TRBJ2-3; the D gene is possibly TRBD1 (6 bases). Germline lookup yields CDR1 DFQATT and CDR2 SNEGSKA (reference sequence). CDR3 size: 12 residues. Here the CDR3 DNA reads TGCAGTGCCACAGGGACCACAGATGCGCAGTATTTT. Translation gives CSATGTTDAQYF.

This clonotype was counted ten times or more. The chain has TRBV2 and TRBJ1-5; no clear D. CDR1 is SNHLY and CDR2 is FYNNEI in the germline V gene. The CDR3 consists of 14 residues. The V end lost 7 bases, the J end lost 11 bases, and 21 bases lay between the germline ends. The CDR3 loop reads CASTKETGRTAQHF. Written as DNA, the CDR3 is TGTGCCAGCACTAAAGAGACTGGCCGAACGGCCCAGCATTTT.

The table lists this clonotype with a few counts. The gene calls are TRBV5-6 and TRBJ2-1; 9 nucleotides line up with TRBD2. The CDR3 length is 15 residues. The germline V gene encodes CDR1 SGHDT and CDR2 YYEEEE. V dropped 1 base and J dropped 7; count of bases not matched to a gene: 6. The DNA for the CDR3 is TGTGCCAGCAGCTTGTGGCTAGCGGGGAGGAATGAGCAGTTCTTC. Amino acids: CASSLWLAGRNEQFF.

The chain links TRBV10-2 to TRBJ2-7, with D possibly called TRBD1 or TRBD2 (5 bases each). The V gene's germline CDR1 is WSHSY and CDR2 SAAADI. Trimming stripped 6 bases from V and 0 bases from J, with 15 bases between. This CDR3 contains 15 residues. The CDR3 DNA is TGCGCCAGCAGCCGGGACCCCGTCTTCTCCTACGAGCAGTACTTC. Protein product: CASSRDPVFSYEQYF.

The chain joins TRBV11-3 to TRBJ1-1; 7 nucleotides match TRBD1. This CDR3 has 11 amino acids. Per germline, CDR1 SGHNT and CDR2 YENEEA. The V gene end was trimmed by 5 bases and the J gene end by 11 bases; junction bases not matched to a gene: 5. The DNA for the CDR3 is TGTGCCAGCAGCGCAACAGGGGAGGCTTTCTTT. This translates into CASSATGEAFF. Together with reference TRBV11-3 and TRBJ1-1, the CDR3 gives the full variable domain: EAGVVQSPRYKIIEKKQPVAFWCNPISGHNTLYWYLQNLGQGPELLIRYENEEAVDDSQLPKDRFSAERLKGVDSTLKIQPAELGDSAVYLCASSATGEAFFGQGTRLTVV.

The V gene is TRBV10-3, the J gene TRBJ2-1; no clear D. The CDR3 is made up of 14 amino acids. CDR1 ENHRY and CDR2 SYGVKD come from the germline V gene. V was cut by 5 bases and J by 8 bases, with 16 bases left in between. CDR3 in amino acids: CAISRVATTDEQFF. CDR3 DNA: TGTGCCATCAGTCGGGTGGCCACCACAGATGAGCAGTTCTTC.

This clonotype was observed many times. The J gene is TRBJ1-4, the V gene TRBV29-1; D ambiguous. Germline CDR1 is SQVTM and CDR2 is ANQGSEA. The CDR3 runs 11 residues. The V end was cut by 5 bases, the J end by 7 bases, with 8 bases between. In nucleotides, the CDR3 is TGCAGCGTTTTGGTTGTTGAAAAACTGTTTTTT. Its protein is CSVLVVEKLFF.

Note on this clonotype: This sequence may be a read error, since a much larger clone differs from it by one base. J is TRBJ2-4 and V is TRBV11-2; TRBD2 might be the D (6 bases). Trimming took off 1 base at V and 6 bases at J, with 16 bases between the two ends. The CDR3 covers 16 residues. The germline V gene has CDR1 SGHAT and CDR2 FQNNGV. The CDR3 DNA follows: TGTGCCAGCAGCTTAGTTTTATCGGGGGTTGGAAACATTCAGTACTTC. Translating gives CASSLVLSGVGNIQYF.

This chain joins TRBV30 and TRBJ1-1; D is unclear. There are 12 residues in the CDR3. Trimming removed 3 bases at V and 8 bases at J, with 13 bases between. CDR1 is GTSNPN, CDR2 SVGIG, per germline (reference sequence). The CDR3 DNA reads as TGTGCCTGGAGCCTTTTTAGCAAGGAAGCTTTCTTT. It is translated as CAWSLFSKEAFF.

J is TRBJ2-1 and V is TRBV19; D ambiguous. Germline-derived CDR1 and CDR2 are LNHDA and SQIVND (reference sequence). CDR3 length: 15 residues. Trimming took 5 bases from V and 7 from J, leaving 18 bases between them. CDR3 coding DNA: TGTGCCAGTAGTTTTAACAGTCCGTCTATGAATGAGCAGTTCTTC. The encoded protein is CASSFNSPSMNEQFF.

The chain couples TRBV20-1 to TRBJ1-5, with 9 bases fitting TRBD1. In germline, CDR1 is DFQATT, CDR2 SNEGSKA (reference sequence). This CDR3 spans 17 amino acids. Trimming took 6 bases from V and 2 from J; bases not matched to a gene: 14. In nucleotides, the CDR3 is TGCAGTGCCAGAAACCGGGACAGGGAAGGCGGCAATCAGCCCCAGCATTTT. Protein product: CSARNRDREGGNQPQHF.

At least ten counts were recorded for this clonotype. The chain couples TRBV7-9 to TRBJ2-1; 14 positions match TRBD2. Germline CDR1 reads SEHNR; CDR2 reads FQNEAQ (reference sequence). CDR3 length: 17 amino acids. The trim removed 5 bases at V and 7 bases at J, leaving 10 bases unmatched. The CDR3 nucleotides are TGTGCCAGCAGCCCGACTAGCGGGAGGGCCATGATGAATGAGCAGTTCTTC. Amino acid sequence: CASSPTSGRAMMNEQFF.

The chain couples TRBV2 to TRBJ2-1; D gene ambiguous. The CDR3 is 14 residues long. Germline CDR1 and CDR2: SNHLY and FYNNEI. Between the trimmed V and J ends, which lost 6 bases and 7 bases, there was a span of 16 bases. Here the CDR3 reads CASSNSVIRNEQFF. Written as DNA, the CDR3 is TGTGCCAGCAGCAACTCGGTGATTAGAAATGAGCAGTTCTTC.

This clonotype was found a few times. The V call is TRBV28, the J call TRBJ2-7; possibly TRBD2 for D (5 bases). In germline, CDR1 is MDHEN, CDR2 SYDVKM. The CDR3 is 14 amino acids. V lost 2 bases and J lost 2, with 10 bases in between. DNA of the CDR3: TGTGCCAGCAGTTTAGGCGGGCCTCCCTACGAGCAGTACTTC. It translates to CASSLGGPPYEQYF.

This clonotype occurred a few times. This chain connects TRBV7-2 to TRBJ2-5, with D perhaps given as TRBD1 or TRBD2 (5 bases each). The CDR3 spans 13 residues. From germline, CDR1 is SGHTA and CDR2 FQGNSA. Deletions cut 3 bases from V and 9 bases from J, with 14 bases between. The CDR3 protein is CASSLGPPNAQYF. DNA of the CDR3: TGTGCCAGCAGCTTGGGACCCCCAAACGCCCAGTACTTC.

This clonotype was counted between two and nine times. The rearrangement uses TRBV27 and TRBJ1-2; D remains ambiguous. The germline CDR1 and CDR2 sequences are MNHEY and SMNVEV (reference sequence). The CDR3 runs to 13 residues. Trimming removed 3 bases from V and 6 bases from J, with 11 bases in between. The CDR3 DNA sequence: TGTGCCAGCAGTTTCGGACCCTATGATGGCTACACCTTC. Its translation is CASSFGPYDGYTF.

There are many counts of this clonotype. The CDR3 spells CASSPTVYSNQPQHF. CDR3 coding DNA: TGTGCCAGCAGCCCGACGGTCTATAGCAATCAGCCCCAGCATTTT. The gene calls are TRBV27 and TRBJ1-5, with D uncertain. Germline V gives CDR1 MNHEY, CDR2 SMNVEV (reference sequence). CDR3 size: 15 residues. V lost 6 bases and J 0 bases, leaving 12 bases between the germline ends.

The chain carries TRBV5-1 and TRBJ2-5; D is ambiguous. The CDR3 runs 11 residues. Germline CDR1 reads SGHRS; CDR2 reads YFSETQ. V lost 0 bases, J lost 5 bases, and 2 bases lay in between. This CDR3 is CASSLDETQYF. The CDR3 nucleotides are TGCGCCAGCAGCTTGGACGAGACCCAGTACTTC.

This clonotype was recorded many times. This sequence joins TRBV20-1 and TRBJ2-7, with a weak D call TRBD1 (6 bases). The CDR3 sequence is 11 residues long. Germline values: CDR1 DFQATT, CDR2 SNEGSKA (reference sequence). V was pared by 5 bases and J by 6 bases, with 11 bases between. The CDR3: CSAYSGVEQYF. The CDR3 DNA reads TGCAGTGCTTATTCAGGGGTCGAGCAGTACTTC.

In this sample, this clonotype turned up many times. This chain joins TRBV29-1 and TRBJ1-3, with no clear D. CDR1 is SQVTM, CDR2 ANQGSEA, per germline. The CDR3 has 14 residues. Trimming stripped 6 bases from V and 0 bases from J, with 12 bases between. Here the CDR3 reads CSVPDPGSGNTIYF. The CDR3 nucleotides are TGCAGCGTACCGGACCCGGGCTCTGGAAACACCATATATTTT.

In this sample, this clonotype turned up many times. The V and J genes are TRBV11-2 and TRBJ1-1, with D possibly matching TRBD1 (6 bases). CDR1 and CDR2 from the germline V gene are SGHAT and FQNNGV. This CDR3 has 12 residues. This chain's CDR3 is CGTSGDNTEAFF. The CDR3 region has the DNA TGTGGAACCTCAGGGGACAACACTGAAGCTTTCTTT.

There are many counts of this clonotype. The J gene is TRBJ2-1, the V gene TRBV6-2 or TRBV6-3, with 7 bases fitting TRBD1. The CDR3 has 13 amino acids. Germline CDR1 is MNHEY and CDR2 is SVGEGT. J was trimmed by 9 bases and V by 0 bases; bases with no gene match: 2. The CDR3 here is CASSYSTGVEQFF. For the CDR3, the DNA is TGTGCCAGCAGTTACTCCACAGGGGTTGAGCAGTTCTTC.

A remark on this clonotype: This could be a read error, since a much larger clone is one nucleotide away. V gene TRBV4-1 combines with J gene TRBJ2-7; D gene unclear. The CDR3 sequence is 13 residues long. With 5 bases removed from V and 0 bases from J, the gap between germline ends came to 8 bases. Germline V gene lookup returns CDR1 MGHRA and CDR2 YSYEKL. CDR3: CASSEVASYEQYF. The CDR3 DNA follows: TGCGCCAGCAGCGAAGTAGCCTCCTACGAGCAGTACTTC.

This clonotype appeared many times. V is TRBV11-2 and J is TRBJ2-3; 13 bases align to TRBD2. This CDR3 spans 17 amino acids. Unmatched junction bases numbered 6, after V lost 2 bases and J lost 4 bases. Germline CDR1 SGHAT, CDR2 FQNNGV. CDR3 loop: CASSLLLAGGFADTQYF. CDR3 in DNA: TGTGCCAGCAGCTTATTACTAGCGGGGGGGTTCGCAGATACGCAGTATTTT.

This clonotype came up many times. The chain recombines TRBV30 with TRBJ1-1; no clear D gene. Deletions cut 2 bases from V and 1 base from J, with 14 bases between. The CDR3 totals 15 residues. Looked up from germline, CDR1 is GTSNPN and CDR2 is SVGIG (reference sequence). CDR3 sequence (DNA): TGTGCCTGGAGTAGCTGGGGAGGGAGGAACACTGAAGCTTTCTTT. This translates into CAWSSWGGRNTEAFF.

This clonotype was seen many times. The gene calls are TRBV11-2 and TRBJ2-2; D perhaps matches TRBD1 (6 bases). There are 15 residues in the CDR3. The V and J ends lost 1 base and 7 bases respectively, with 13 bases between them. Germline V lookup: CDR1 SGHAT, CDR2 FQNNGV. The CDR3, as DNA: TGTGCCAGCAGCTTAGTGCAGGGGAAGAACGGGGAGCTGTTTTTT. Its translation: CASSLVQGKNGELFF.